These 18 T cell receptor beta chains came from one sample sequenced in a study of blood T cell repertoires in COVID-19 (dated by TCRdb to the early 2020s). To prepare the library, the immunoSEQ multiplex PCR assay was applied. TCRdb holds this immuneACCESS table with in-frame rearrangements only. Some clones are missing; in checked studies, unresolved V genes explain under half, and the rest has no known cause. The table for this sample lists some 180,000 clones; roughly 80% of them were counted only once. Approximately 9.9% of the sample is in the top ten clones. Sequenced input: peripheral blood. The origin of the receptors is a woman aged 35 to 49 with COVID-19, enrolled during active disease.

For the CDR3, the DNA is TGCGCCAGCAGCGTTGGACAGGCCCCCTCCTACGAGCAGTACTTC. It translates to CASSVGQAPSYEQYF. This chain connects TRBV5-1 to TRBJ2-7; the match to TRBD1 covers 7 bases. Per the germline V gene, CDR1 is SGHRS and CDR2 is YFSETQ. The CDR3 runs to 15 residues. Losses at the gene ends were 4 bases for V and 0 bases for J; bases not matched to a gene: 7.

A few counts support this clone. The chain uses TRBV5-1 and TRBJ2-2; D gene unclear. Germline V gene sequence: CDR1 SGHRS, CDR2 YFSETQ. Trimming took 0 bases from V and 5 from J, leaving 8 bases between them. The CDR3 length is 14 residues. The CDR3 reads CASSLDGLTGELFF. CDR3 bases: TGCGCCAGCAGCTTGGATGGGCTGACCGGGGAGCTGTTTTTT.

This chain links TRBV4-1 with TRBJ1-1; 7 bases fit TRBD1. Germline-derived CDR1 and CDR2 are MGHRA and YSYEKL. Trimming removed 2 bases from V and 0 bases from J; junction bases left unmatched: 3. The CDR3 consists of 15 residues. CDR3 in DNA: TGCGCCAGCAGCCAAATGGGACAGATGAACACTGAAGCTTTCTTT. Its translation: CASSQMGQMNTEAFF.

This clone was seen a handful of times. This chain links TRBV4-1 with TRBJ1-1; 7 nucleotides agree with TRBD1. V lost 4 bases, J lost 5 bases, and 4 bases stayed unmatched. Looked up from germline, CDR1 is MGHRA and CDR2 is YSYEKL. The CDR3 covers 13 residues. CDR3 sequence reads: CASSRTGETEAFF. The CDR3 DNA is TGCGCCAGCAGCCGTACAGGGGAAACTGAAGCTTTCTTT.

V and J are TRBV9 and TRBJ1-4, with D uncertain. V lost 0 bases to trimming and J lost 1 base, with 4 bases between them. The CDR3 runs to 14 residues. Germline V CDR1 and CDR2: SGDLS, YYNGEE. DNA for the CDR3: TGTGCCAGCAGCGTAGCAGGAACTAATGAAAAACTGTTTTTT. Amino acids: CASSVAGTNEKLFF.

This chain uses TRBV27 with TRBJ2-1, with TRBD2 matching 8 bases. Germline trimming cut 2 bases from V and 5 bases from J; bases unmatched to any gene: 5. The germline CDR1 and CDR2 sequences are MNHEY and SMNVEV (reference sequence). The CDR3 consists of 15 residues. The CDR3 spells CASSLGPGGDNEQFF. CDR3 DNA: TGTGCCAGCAGTTTAGGCCCCGGGGGGGACAATGAGCAGTTCTTC.

The rearrangement links TRBV28 to TRBJ1-1; TRBD1 is a possible D gene (5 bases). Germline CDR1 and CDR2: MDHEN and SYDVKM. The CDR3 consists of 15 residues. Trimming took off 5 bases at V and 5 bases at J, with 18 bases between the two ends. The CDR3: CASSPLGTGPTEAFF. The CDR3, as DNA: TGTGCCAGCAGTCCCCTCGGTACAGGTCCGACTGAAGCTTTCTTT.

The rearrangement uses TRBV4-1 and TRBJ2-3, with D unclear. This CDR3 has 12 residues. The V gene's germline CDR1 is MGHRA and CDR2 YSYEKL. V was pared by 0 bases and J by 6 bases, with 4 bases between. DNA for the CDR3: TGCGCCAGCAGCCAAGACTCGGATACGCAGTATTTT. Translation gives CASSQDSDTQYF.

The chain links TRBV4-2 to TRBJ2-1; the D gene is possibly TRBD2 (5 bases). Germline V gene sequence: CDR1 LGHNA, CDR2 YNFKEQ. V lost 3 bases and J 7 bases, leaving 22 bases between the germline ends. The CDR3 runs to 17 residues. CDR3 sequence (DNA): TGTGCCAGCAGCCACATGATTGGGGAGCGGACGCAAAATGAGCAGTTCTTC. Translation gives CASSHMIGERTQNEQFF.

The gene calls are TRBV9 and TRBJ2-5; maybe TRBD2 (5 bases). Deletions cut 3 bases from V and 7 bases from J, with 13 bases between. Germline V gene lookup returns CDR1 SGDLS and CDR2 YYNGEE. The CDR3 runs 13 residues. The CDR3 region is CASSGALGGTQYF. In DNA form, the CDR3 reads TGTGCCAGCAGCGGGGCGCTAGGAGGGACCCAGTACTTC.

This clone was detected only once. V gene TRBV9 combines with J gene TRBJ2-6; TRBD1 is a possible D gene (6 bases). V shed 3 bases and J shed 0 bases, with 16 bases lying between them. CDR1 and CDR2 from the germline V gene are SGDLS and YYNGEE. This CDR3 comprises 18 residues. CDR3 sequence reads: CASSATGTTGSGANVLTF. CDR3 nucleotide sequence: TGTGCCAGCAGCGCTACCGGGACAACCGGCTCTGGGGCCAACGTCCTGACTTTC.

V gene TRBV4-1 combines with J gene TRBJ2-7, with TRBD2 matching 10 bases. Trimming took 4 bases from V and 1 from J; bases not matched to a gene: 7. Germline-derived CDR1 and CDR2 are MGHRA and YSYEKL. The CDR3 has 16 residues. CDR3 in amino acids: CASSLSSGRASYEQYF. The CDR3 region has the DNA TGCGCCAGCAGCCTTTCAAGCGGGAGGGCTTCCTACGAGCAGTACTTC.

V usage is TRBV7-9 and J usage is TRBJ2-2; no clear D. The CDR3 runs 13 residues. V was clipped by 3 bases and J by 0 bases, with 2 bases between them. Germline lookup yields CDR1 SEHNR and CDR2 FQNEAQ (reference sequence). CDR3 sequence: CASSFTNTGELFF. The CDR3 nucleotides read TGTGCCAGCAGCTTCACGAACACCGGGGAGCTGTTTTTT. The variable domain in full, completed from reference TRBV7-9 and TRBJ2-2, reads DTGVSQNPRHKITKRGQNVTFRCDPISEHNRLYWYRQTLGQGPEFLTYFQNEAQLEKSRLLSDRFSAERPKGSFSTLEIQRTEQGDSAMYLCASSFTNTGELFFGEGSRLTVL.

The gene calls are TRBV5-1 and TRBJ2-5; D might be TRBD1 (5 bases). V lost 0 bases, J lost 1 base, and 10 bases lay in between. CDR3 length equals 15 residues. Germline V gene data show CDR1 as SGHRS and CDR2 as YFSETQ. The CDR3 loop is CASSLVPGSQETQYF. In nucleotides, the CDR3 is TGCGCCAGCAGCTTGGTCCCAGGGTCCCAAGAGACCCAGTACTTC.

This clone was detected a few times. The chain carries TRBV20-1 and TRBJ1-1; D is unresolved. The length of the CDR3 is 11 residues. V gave up 3 bases and J gave up 6 bases, with 8 bases separating them. Germline V lookup: CDR1 DFQATT, CDR2 SNEGSKA (reference sequence). DNA of the CDR3: TGCAGTGCTAGGCGAGGCTCTGAAGCTTTCTTT. Amino acid sequence: CSARRGSEAFF.

This chain joins TRBV3-1 (or the pseudogene TRBV3-2) and TRBJ2-1; tentative D call: TRBD2 (6 bases). The germline CDR1 and CDR2 sequences are LGHDT and YNNKEL (reference sequence). The CDR3 has 16 residues. Trimming shortened V by 3 bases and J by 9 bases, and 21 bases separated the two germline ends. CDR3 sequence reads: CASSQKLAESFSEQFF. In nucleotides, the CDR3 is TGTGCCAGCAGCCAGAAACTAGCCGAGTCCTTCTCTGAGCAGTTCTTC.

CDR3 DNA sequence: TGTGCCACCAGCAGGGGGGACAGCACTAACTATGGCTACACCTTC. Translation gives CATSRGDSTNYGYTF. The chain carries TRBV15 and TRBJ1-2; 7 bases fit TRBD1. The CDR3 is made up of 15 amino acids. The ends lost 3 bases at V and 0 bases at J; junction bases unmatched: 4. The germline V gene has CDR1 LNHNV and CDR2 YYDKDF (reference sequence).

The chain recombines TRBV3-1 (or the pseudogene TRBV3-2) with TRBJ2-7; unclear D gene. Germline assignment: CDR1 LGHDT and CDR2 YNNKEL (reference sequence). V shed 4 bases and J shed 1 base, with 11 bases lying between them. This CDR3 is 14 amino acids long. In nucleotides, the CDR3 is TGTGCCAGCAGCCCCCTCCGGTCTTCCTACGAGCAGTACTTC. It yields the protein CASSPLRSSYEQYF.